The source of this TCR beta chain is a study of immune evolution from preneoplasia to lung adenocarcinoma. The CDR3 covers 14 residues. V gave up 6 bases and J gave up 7 bases; unmatched junction bases: 3. CDR1 and CDR2 from the germline V gene are ENHRY and SYGVKD. Method: immunoSEQ multiplex PCR; TCRdb's copy keeps in-frame clones and lacks some. Here the sample spans about 2,000 clones, roughly 85% being singletons. Overall study findings and caveats: Top clone frequencies peaked in normal lung, apparently declining through invasive adenocarcinoma. Later-stage lesions seemingly showed higher T cell density and diversity than normal lung.

Patients had resection in Japan or China between about 2014 and 2018. Each case's diagnosis was confirmed by two pathologists on H&E. A note on this clone: Its antigen is unknown.

The genes are TRBV10-3 and TRBJ2-1; 13 nucleotides align to TRBD2. The sequenced sample consisted of FFPE adjacent normal lung tissue. The receptor comes from a person aged 70 to 85 with lung adenocarcinoma. The CDR3 sequence is CAISGTSGKNEQFF. As DNA, the CDR3 is TGTGCCATCAGCGGGACTAGCGGGAAGAATGAGCAGTTCTTC.